These 25 T cell receptor beta chains came from one sample sequenced in a study of human T cells and chemical hapten exposure. TCRdb re-called the RACE reads with MiXCR, one entry per CDR3 protein. Of fewer than 85,000 distinct CDR3 sequences listed, approximately 8% are singletons. Time point of the sample: healthy volunteer bleed at 6 weeks. Unfractionated whole blood yielded total RNA. Specimen: whole blood. These receptor sequences come from a male donor in good health. Some clones in this sample may be carry-over from other donors' samples.

The rearrangement joins TRBV25-1 to TRBJ2-1, with TRBD2 matching 8 bases. The J segment lost 6 bases and the V segment lost 3 bases, leaving 4 bases of the junction unmatched. The CDR3 has 14 amino acids. The V gene's germline CDR1 is MGHDK and CDR2 SYGVNS. CDR3 bases: TGTGCCAGCAGTGACGGGGGGGACGCCAATGAGCAGTTCTTC. It translates to CASSDGGDANEQFF.

This chain uses TRBV20-1 with TRBJ2-3; unclear D gene. CDR3 length: 12 amino acids. Trimming shortened V by 1 base and J by 2 bases, and 4 bases separated the two germline ends. Germline assignment: CDR1 DFQATT and CDR2 SNEGSKA (reference sequence). The CDR3 protein is CSARVATDTQYF. In DNA form, the CDR3 reads TGCAGTGCTAGAGTGGCCACAGATACGCAGTATTTT.

This clonotype was recorded many times. The V call is TRBV3-1, the J call TRBJ1-1, with D possibly TRBD1 on 5 matching bases. The CDR3 is 15 residues long. Trimming cost V 1 base and J 1 base, with 10 bases left between them. Germline-derived CDR1 and CDR2 are LGHDT and YNNKEL (reference sequence). Written as DNA, the CDR3 is TGTGCCAGCAGCCAAGTCGGACAACAGAACACTGAAGCTTTCTTT. Translating it yields CASSQVGQQNTEAFF. Using reference TRBV3-1 and TRBJ1-1 for the parts outside the CDR3, the full variable domain is DTAVSQTPKYLVTQMGNDKSIKCEQNLGHDTMYWYKQDSKKFLKIMFSYNNKELIINETVPNRFSPKSPDKAHLNLHINSLELGDSAVYFCASSQVGQQNTEAFFGQGTRLTVV.

The chain carries TRBV5-4 and TRBJ2-7; TRBD1 is a possible D gene (6 bases). Germline-derived CDR1 and CDR2 are SGHNT and YYREEE (reference sequence). The CDR3 runs to 15 residues. V gave up 1 base and J gave up 3 bases, with 14 bases separating them. The CDR3 protein is CASSLRVAGDYEQYF. The CDR3 region has the DNA TGTGCCAGCAGCTTGCGGGTAGCAGGGGACTACGAGCAGTACTTC.

This clonotype was recorded a few times. CDR3 residues: CASSPGAKNYEQYF. DNA of the CDR3: TGTGCCAGCAGCCCCGGGGCCAAAAACTACGAGCAGTACTTC. The rearrangement uses TRBV7-9 and TRBJ2-7, with D possibly being TRBD1 or TRBD2 (5 bases each). CDR1 and CDR2 from the germline V gene are SEHNR and FQNEAQ (reference sequence). V lost 5 bases to trimming and J lost 3 bases, with 14 bases between them. The CDR3 totals 14 residues.

This clonotype was seen a handful of times. This sequence joins TRBV6-5 and TRBJ2-1; TRBD2 matches at 8 bases. Germline-derived CDR1 and CDR2 are MNHEY and SVGAGI. V was pared by 6 bases and J by 0 bases, with 13 bases of the junction left unmatched. There are 18 residues in the CDR3. CDR3 sequence: CASSRPTSGGSSYNEQFF. CDR3 sequence (DNA): TGTGCCAGCAGCAGGCCTACGTCGGGAGGGAGCTCCTACAATGAGCAGTTCTTC.

This clonotype was observed at least ten times. V and J are TRBV12-5 and TRBJ1-1; D remains ambiguous. Germline CDR1 and CDR2: LGHNT and FRNRAP. The CDR3 runs 14 residues. The CDR3 DNA reads TGTGCCAGTACTGGTCGGGGAGTGAACACTGAAGCTTTCTTT. It yields the protein CASTGRGVNTEAFF.

There are a few counts of this clonotype. The rearrangement uses TRBV7-8 and TRBJ1-2; 11 bases agree with TRBD1. The CDR3 has 14 residues. CDR1 and CDR2 (germline): SGHVS, FQNEAQ. Trimming took 6 bases from V and 5 from J; bases not matched to a gene: 5. CDR3 bases: TGTGCCAGCAGTACCGGACAGGGGGCGTATGGCTACACCTTC. Amino acid sequence: CASSTGQGAYGYTF. Based on the CDR3 plus reference TRBV7-8 and TRBJ1-2, the full variable domain is GAGVSQSPRYKVAKRGQDVALRCDPISGHVSLFWYQQALGQGPEFLTYFQNEAQLDKSGLPSDRFFAERPEGSVSTLKIQRTQQEDSAVYLCASSTGQGAYGYTFGSGTRLTVV.

This clonotype has at least ten counts. V is TRBV7-2 and J is TRBJ2-3; 7 bases line up with TRBD2. Germline V lookup: CDR1 SGHTA, CDR2 FQGNSA. After removal of 4 bases from V and 2 bases from J, the junction contained 15 bases not matched to a gene. The CDR3 length is 18 residues. As DNA, the CDR3 is TGTGCCAGCAGCTCCGGGAGTAGCGGGTCGGGTAACACAGATACGCAGTATTTT. Protein product: CASSSGSSGSGNTDTQYF.

This clonotype has only a few counts. Written as DNA, the CDR3 is TGTGCCAGCAGTCCCCGCGAGGGATTCAATCAGCCCCAGCATTTT. Its translation: CASSPREGFNQPQHF. The V gene is TRBV6-2 or TRBV6-3, the J gene TRBJ1-5; no clear D gene. Germline CDR1 is MNHEY and CDR2 is SVGEGT. Trimming removed 5 bases from V and 3 bases from J, with 14 bases in between. The CDR3 totals 15 residues.

This clonotype turned up a few times. V gene TRBV2 combines with J gene TRBJ2-3; 9 nucleotides match TRBD1. CDR1 is SNHLY and CDR2 is FYNNEI in the germline V gene. The junction had 6 bases not matched to a gene; V was cut back by 4 bases and J by 4 bases. CDR3 length equals 15 residues. CDR3 DNA sequence: TGTGCCAGCAGTGGACAGGGGGTTGGTCCAGATACGCAGTATTTT. Its protein product is CASSGQGVGPDTQYF. Full variable domain (remainder filled in from reference TRBV2 and TRBJ2-3): EPEVTQTPSHQVTQMGQEVILRCVPISNHLYFYWYRQILGQKVEFLVSFYNNEISEKSEIFDDQFSVERPDGSNFTLKIRSTKLEDSAMYFCASSGQGVGPDTQYFGPGTRLTVL.

The chain joins TRBV2 to TRBJ1-5; 7 positions agree with TRBD1. Per the germline V gene, CDR1 is SNHLY and CDR2 is FYNNEI. With 6 bases clipped from V and 5 bases from J, the junction kept 4 bases outside the gene matches. The CDR3 runs 13 residues. The CDR3 coding sequence is TGTGCCAGCAGGAGACAGGGAGATCAGCCCCAGCATTTT. It codes for CASRRQGDQPQHF.

This chain uses TRBV29-1 with TRBJ2-5; D remains unclear. V dropped 6 bases and J dropped 4 bases, with 18 bases sitting between them. Germline V gene lookup returns CDR1 SQVTM and CDR2 ANQGSEA. The CDR3 loop spans 14 amino acids. The CDR3 nucleotides read TGCAGCGTAGGACCCAAAATCCGATTAGAGACCCAGTACTTC. It encodes CSVGPKIRLETQYF.

This clonotype was seen a handful of times. This chain connects TRBV14 to TRBJ2-3; no clear D. Germline V gene sequence: CDR1 SGHDN, CDR2 FVKESK. The CDR3 is 16 residues long. V lost 1 base and J 3 bases, leaving 14 bases between the germline ends. The CDR3 DNA reads TGTGCCAGCAGCCAAGTTCGGATCGGATGGACAGATACGCAGTATTTT. Translating it yields CASSQVRIGWTDTQYF. Looking up the rest from reference TRBV14 and TRBJ2-3 gives the full variable domain: EAGVTQFPSHSVIEKGQTVTLRCDPISGHDNLYWYRRVMGKEIKFLLHFVKESKQDESGMPNNRFLAERTGGTYSTLKVQPAELEDSGVYFCASSQVRIGWTDTQYFGPGTRLTVL.

This clonotype was observed a single time. The chain uses TRBV4-3 and TRBJ2-3, with D possibly being TRBD2 (5 bases). The CDR3 is 16 residues long. Trimming left V 0 bases short and J 4 bases short, with 14 bases between. Germline V lookup: CDR1 LGHNA, CDR2 YSLEER. In DNA, the CDR3 is TGCGCCAGCAGCCAAGACGACCTAGGAGGTGCAGATACGCAGTATTTT. This encodes CASSQDDLGGADTQYF.

This clonotype was counted between two and nine times. This rearrangement joins TRBV27 to TRBJ2-2; either TRBD1 or TRBD2 may fit D (5 bases each). CDR1 is MNHEY and CDR2 is SMNVEV in the germline V gene (reference sequence). The CDR3 totals 18 residues. With 5 bases removed from V and 1 base from J, the gap between germline ends came to 20 bases. CDR3 DNA: TGTGCCAGCAGTAGGGTCAGGGAGAGTACAGAGAACACCGGGGAGCTGTTTTTT. It yields the protein CASSRVRESTENTGELFF.

This sequence joins TRBV5-1 and TRBJ2-1; TRBD2 agrees at 11 bases. Germline CDR1 reads SGHRS; CDR2 reads YFSETQ. CDR3 size: 15 residues. After removal of 1 base from V and 8 bases from J, the junction contained 5 bases not matched to a gene. CDR3 bases: TGCGCCAGCAGCTTGTCGTTAGCGGGAGGGTATGAGCAGTTCTTC. Amino acid sequence: CASSLSLAGGYEQFF.

The rearrangement links TRBV12-3 or TRBV12-4 to TRBJ2-7; 10 bases are a match to TRBD2. The V and J ends lost 3 bases and 5 bases, in that order; junction bases with no gene match: 7. The CDR3 covers 15 residues. CDR3 sequence (DNA): TGTGCCAGCAGTTTGGTACTAGCGGGAAAAAACGAGCAGTACTTC. Translated: CASSLVLAGKNEQYF.

The chain has TRBV7-8 and TRBJ2-7, with TRBD2 matching 11 bases. Losses at the gene ends were 5 bases for V and 5 bases for J; bases not matched to a gene: 8. The CDR3 contains 15 residues. Germline loops: CDR1 SGHVS, CDR2 FQNEAQ. CDR3 sequence (DNA): TGTGCCAGCAGCCCCACTAGCGGGAGATTAAACGAGCAGTACTTC. Its protein product is CASSPTSGRLNEQYF.

This clonotype was counted at least ten times. The V gene is TRBV12-3 or TRBV12-4, the J gene TRBJ1-4; D call uncertain. V was pared by 3 bases and J by 6 bases, with 11 bases between. The CDR3 has 14 amino acids. The CDR3 is CASSFVREHEKLFF. The DNA of the CDR3 is TGTGCCAGCAGTTTCGTCAGAGAGCATGAAAAACTGTTTTTT.

This clonotype was recorded many times. The J gene is TRBJ1-6, the V gene TRBV12-3 or TRBV12-4; tentatively, D is TRBD1 (6 bases). V lost 7 bases, J lost 7 bases, and 14 bases lay in between. This CDR3 region has 14 residues. In nucleotides, the CDR3 is TGTGCCAGCAAAATTACAGGGATCAATTCACCCCTCCACTTT. Residues: CASKITGINSPLHF.

This clonotype was counted only a few times. The gene calls are TRBV27 and TRBJ2-7; the D call may be TRBD1 or TRBD2 (5 bases each). V lost 6 bases, J lost 6 bases, and 15 bases lay in between. The CDR3 contains 13 residues. Germline CDR1 MNHEY, CDR2 SMNVEV (reference sequence). For the CDR3, the DNA is TGTGCCAGCAGCCTGGGGCTAGCTGGCGAGCAGTACTTC. It translates to CASSLGLAGEQYF.

The chain joins TRBV20-1 to TRBJ2-1; D gene ambiguous. Germline loops: CDR1 DFQATT, CDR2 SNEGSKA (reference sequence). The CDR3 has 15 amino acids. Trimming stripped 0 bases from V and 7 bases from J, with 16 bases between. DNA of the CDR3: TGCAGTGCTAGAGATGGAACAGTCCACGCGAATGAGCAGTTCTTC. This sequence encodes CSARDGTVHANEQFF.

The V call is TRBV15, the J call TRBJ2-1; 7 nucleotides match TRBD2. With V trimmed by 0 bases and J by 3 bases, 5 bases remained unmatched. This CDR3 is built from 16 residues. CDR1 LNHNV and CDR2 YYDKDF come from the germline V gene (reference sequence). The DNA for the CDR3 is TGTGCCACCAGCAGAGAGCGGGAGACGTTCTACAATGAGCAGTTCTTC. It specifies CATSRERETFYNEQFF.

This clonotype was seen a handful of times. The rearrangement links TRBV9 to TRBJ2-7; D gene unclear. CDR1 SGDLS and CDR2 YYNGEE come from the germline V gene. V lost 4 bases, J lost 0 bases, and 5 bases lay in between. The CDR3 sequence is 12 residues long. In DNA form, the CDR3 reads TGTGCCAGCAGCCCCCCCTCCTACGAGCAGTACTTC. It specifies CASSPPSYEQYF.